The 13 T cell receptor beta chains presented below share a single source sample, sequenced in a study of T-cell memory formation after mild COVID-19. TCRdb processed the 5' RACE reads anew with MiXCR; each CDR3 protein has one entry. The table lists 200,000 to 250,000 distinct CDR3 sequences, 7.5% to 10% of them singletons. Sequenced input: PBMCs or a T cell subset sorted from them (not recorded which). The receptor set was obtained from a man aged 18 to 29 who had mild COVID-19 (a few samples of this study predate the infection). Cell type and time point are not known.

This clonotype was recorded many times. Here the CDR3 DNA reads TGTGCCACCAGTGATCTGACTGAACAGGGGGCTAGGTACGAGCAGTACTTC. Its protein is CATSDLTEQGARYEQYF. V is TRBV24-1 and J is TRBJ2-7; 9 bases match TRBD1. The CDR3 has 17 residues. The germline gives CDR1 KGHDR, CDR2 SFDVKD. J lost 4 bases, V lost 3 bases, and 12 bases had no gene match.

This chain uses TRBV12-3 or TRBV12-4 with TRBJ2-7, with 8 bases matching TRBD1. The CDR3 runs to 12 residues. V dropped 8 bases and J dropped 2; count of bases not matched to a gene: 2. The CDR3 DNA is TGTGCCAGCCAGGGGGCAGCCTACGAGCAGTACTTC. It translates to CASQGAAYEQYF.

The CDR3 reads CASGLGGQGVADTQYF. The CDR3 region has the DNA TGTGCTAGTGGTTTGGGAGGACAGGGTGTGGCAGATACGCAGTATTTT. The V gene is TRBV12-5, the J gene TRBJ2-3; 8 positions match TRBD1. CDR3 size: 16 residues. J was trimmed by 4 bases and V by 1 base; bases with no gene match: 7. Germline CDR1 is LGHNT and CDR2 is FRNRAP.

The chain combines TRBV6-5 with TRBJ1-1, with 8 bases matching TRBD1. CDR3 length: 13 residues. The V and J ends lost 7 bases and 10 bases, in that order; junction bases with no gene match: 11. The V gene's germline CDR1 is MNHEY and CDR2 SVGAGI. The CDR3 loop reads CASTLTGGARAFF. As DNA, the CDR3 is TGTGCCAGCACTCTCACAGGGGGTGCAAGAGCTTTCTTT.

The V call is TRBV6-2 or TRBV6-3, the J call TRBJ2-7; 9 bases map to TRBD1. The V segment lost 2 bases and the J segment 3 bases; nucleotides outside the gene matches: 8. The CDR3 has 16 residues. Germline V gene lookup returns CDR1 MNHEY and CDR2 SVGEGT. The DNA for the CDR3 is TGTGCCAGCAGTTACCGTCGCCGGGACAGGGACTACGAGCAGTACTTC. This gives the protein CASSYRRRDRDYEQYF.

This chain uses TRBV28 with TRBJ1-4; 8 bases agree with TRBD1. This CDR3 is 14 amino acids long. After removal of 3 bases from V and 10 bases from J, the junction contained 7 bases not matched to a gene. Germline values: CDR1 MDHEN, CDR2 SYDVKM. The CDR3 bases are TGTGCCAGCAGTTTCCACGGGACAGGCGGAAAACTGTTTTTT. Protein sequence: CASSFHGTGGKLFF.

A few counts support this clonotype. This rearrangement joins TRBV7-2 to TRBJ1-1, with D tentatively TRBD1 (6 bases). The CDR3 runs 14 residues. The V end lost 6 bases, the J end lost 4 bases, and 15 bases lay between the germline ends. The germline V gene encodes CDR1 SGHTA and CDR2 FQGNSA. In DNA form, the CDR3 reads TGTGCCAGCAGTATTCGGACAGAGGGCACTGAAGCTTTCTTT. Its translation: CASSIRTEGTEAFF.

This clonotype was found a few times. The chain links TRBV7-9 to TRBJ2-7; 7 positions match TRBD1. The CDR3 extends over 15 amino acids. CDR1 SEHNR and CDR2 FQNEAQ come from the germline V gene (reference sequence). Germline trimming cut 5 bases from V and 2 bases from J; bases unmatched to any gene: 9. This CDR3 is CASSPILTGAYEQYV. The DNA for the CDR3 is TGTGCCAGCAGCCCGATCCTAACAGGGGCCTACGAGCAGTACGTC.

This clonotype was seen more than once but under ten times. This sequence joins TRBV7-3 and TRBJ1-6; 7 nucleotides match TRBD1. CDR1 and CDR2 from the germline V gene are SGHTA and FQGTGA. This CDR3 comprises 16 residues. V was clipped by 3 bases and J by 0 bases; unmatched bases: 2. DNA for the CDR3: TGTGCCAGCAGCTTCGACAGGGCCTCCTATAATTCACCCCTCCACTTT. Its protein product is CASSFDRASYNSPLHF.

V gene TRBV5-1 combines with J gene TRBJ2-7; a possible D gene is TRBD1 (7 bases). The CDR3 is made up of 15 amino acids. Germline V gene data show CDR1 as SGHRS and CDR2 as YFSETQ. The V end lost 1 base, the J end lost 2 bases, and 13 bases lay between the germline ends. CDR3: CASSLSRGVAYEQYF. The CDR3 nucleotides are TGCGCCAGCAGCTTGTCCAGGGGGGTCGCCTACGAGCAGTACTTC. The full variable domain, with the rest looked up from reference TRBV5-1 and TRBJ2-7, is KAGVTQTPRYLIKTRGQQVTLSCSPISGHRSVSWYQQTPGQGLQFLFEYFSETQRNKGNFPGRFSGRQFSNSRSEMNVSTLELGDSALYLCASSLSRGVAYEQYFGPGTRLTVT.

Only a few counts were recorded for this clonotype. The V and J genes are TRBV18 and TRBJ2-4; 9 bases are a match to TRBD1. Germline lookup yields CDR1 KGHSH and CDR2 LQKENI. V shed 3 bases and J 8 bases; nucleotides not matched to a gene: 8. This CDR3 is 15 amino acids long. Here the CDR3 reads CASSPGTGNWDIQYF. The CDR3 DNA sequence: TGTGCCAGCTCACCCGGGACAGGGAATTGGGACATTCAGTACTTC.

The rearrangement uses TRBV30 and TRBJ2-3; possible D gene TRBD1, 5 bases. The V and J ends lost 4 bases and 8 bases respectively, with 19 bases between them. CDR3 length equals 14 residues. Germline CDR1 reads GTSNPN; CDR2 reads SVGIG (reference sequence). This chain's CDR3 is CAWTPRAHSGTQYF. The CDR3 DNA sequence: TGTGCCTGGACCCCCAGGGCCCACTCCGGTACGCAGTATTTT.

The chain links TRBV2 to TRBJ1-2, with 7 bases aligning to TRBD1. The germline V gene has CDR1 SNHLY and CDR2 FYNNEI. The trim removed 4 bases at V and 2 bases at J, leaving 7 bases unmatched. The CDR3 consists of 15 residues. CDR3 DNA sequence: TGTGCCAGCAGTGCAGACGCGGACAGGAACTATGGCTACACCTTC. Translated, it gives CASSADADRNYGYTF.